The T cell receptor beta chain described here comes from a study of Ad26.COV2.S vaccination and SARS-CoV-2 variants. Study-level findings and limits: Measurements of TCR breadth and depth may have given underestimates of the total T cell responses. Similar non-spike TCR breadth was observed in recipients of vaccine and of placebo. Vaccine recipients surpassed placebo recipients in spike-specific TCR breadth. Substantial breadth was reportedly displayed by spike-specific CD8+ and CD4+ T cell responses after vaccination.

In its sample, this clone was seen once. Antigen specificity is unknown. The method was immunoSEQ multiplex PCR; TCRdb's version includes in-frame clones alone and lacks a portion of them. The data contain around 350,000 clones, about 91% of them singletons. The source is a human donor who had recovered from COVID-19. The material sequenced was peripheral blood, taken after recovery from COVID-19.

The CDR3 region has the DNA TGTGCCAGCAGTTTACAGCGGGACCCTGGGGCCAACGTCCTGACTTTC. Translating gives CASSLQRDPGANVLTF. The chain recombines TRBV27 with TRBJ2-6, with 7 bases aligning to TRBD2. The CDR3 is 16 residues long. CDR1 and CDR2 (germline): MNHEY, SMNVEV (reference sequence). Trimming took 2 bases from V and 2 from J; bases not matched to a gene: 3.